This T cell receptor (beta chain) came from a study of metastatic and nonmetastatic thyroid tumors. Study details: Repertoires from malignant and benign thyroid patients were compared across blood and tumor or nodule tissue. Overall study findings and caveats: A significant increase in TCR beta diversity was reportedly seen in malignant thyroid tumors relative to benign nodules, in blood and tumor.

Thyroid surgery had not been preceded by any treatment in any patient. In the original analysis: The study's classifier, a distant-metastasis tool for papillary thyroid cancer, was built using CDR3 differences across clinicopathological groups. TCRdb re-analyzed the PCR reads using MiXCR. The V and J calls shown here were made by TCRdb, not taken from the authors' results. The data contain about 17,000 clones, 15% to 20% of them singletons. The count of this clone is one. The antigen remains undetermined. At one of its ends the junction is not consistent with the germline gene, which may arise from a read error. Germline V CDR1 and CDR2: SGHAT, FQNNGV. The length of the CDR3 is 16 residues.

The chain joins TRBV11-2 to TRBJ2-3; D possibly corresponds to TRBD2 (5 bases). The receptor's source is a male donor with papillary thyroid cancer or a benign thyroid nodule (not recorded which). Some clones in this sample may be carry-over from other donors' samples. The sample consisted of blood. The CDR3 region is CASILVVTSGSDTQYF. CDR3 DNA: TGTGCCAGCATCTTAGTCGTGACCAGCGGTTCAGATACGCAGTATTTT.